This T cell receptor (beta chain) is drawn from a study of blood T cells in healthy people across ages. Sample-barcoded 5' priming and a J-beta primer mix drove a second PCR of 7 to 11 cycles. Each of the samples gave a minimum of 2.5 million paired-end reads that contained CDR3. TCRdb independently ran MiXCR on the 5' RACE reads; one entry per CDR3 protein. The sample shows roughly 1.6 million distinct CDR3 sequences, roughly 30% of them seen only once. Points from the study as a whole: When set beside aged donors, long-lived donors presented more naive CD4+ cells and higher diversity. Without sorted subsets, naive and antigen-experienced compartments could not be conclusively compared.

The study drew donors from healthy Caucasian individuals in Russia aged about 6 to 90. The CDR3 loop spans 15 amino acids. Germline CDR1 SNHLY, CDR2 FYNNEI. After removal of 5 bases from V and 5 bases from J, the junction contained 10 bases not matched to a gene. This clonotype was detected a few times. The antigen is undetermined. The sequencing input was blood. The rearrangement links TRBV2 to TRBJ2-7, with TRBD1 matching 9 bases. The TCR originated in a woman aged 30 to 39 in good health. This CDR3 is CASSKGTGSIHEQYF. CDR3 DNA: TGTGCCAGCAGTAAAGGGACAGGGAGTATCCACGAGCAGTACTTC.